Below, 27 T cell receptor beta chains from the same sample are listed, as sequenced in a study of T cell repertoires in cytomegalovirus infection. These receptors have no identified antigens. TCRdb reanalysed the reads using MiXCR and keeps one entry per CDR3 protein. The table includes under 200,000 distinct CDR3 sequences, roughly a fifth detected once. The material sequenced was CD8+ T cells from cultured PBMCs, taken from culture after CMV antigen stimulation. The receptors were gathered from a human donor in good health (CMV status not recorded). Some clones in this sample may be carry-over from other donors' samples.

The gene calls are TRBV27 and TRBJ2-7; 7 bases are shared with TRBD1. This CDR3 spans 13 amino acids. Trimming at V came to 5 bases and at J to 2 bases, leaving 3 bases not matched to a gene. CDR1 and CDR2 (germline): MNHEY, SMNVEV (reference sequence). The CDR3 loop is CASSHGTAYEQYF. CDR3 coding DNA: TGTGCCAGCAGTCATGGGACAGCCTACGAGCAGTACTTC.

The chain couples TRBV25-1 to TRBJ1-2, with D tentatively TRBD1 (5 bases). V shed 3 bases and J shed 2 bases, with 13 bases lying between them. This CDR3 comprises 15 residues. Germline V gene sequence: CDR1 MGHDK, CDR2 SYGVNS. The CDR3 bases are TGTGCCAGCAGTGATCCGACAGCCGCGAACTATGGCTACACCTTC. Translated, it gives CASSDPTAANYGYTF.

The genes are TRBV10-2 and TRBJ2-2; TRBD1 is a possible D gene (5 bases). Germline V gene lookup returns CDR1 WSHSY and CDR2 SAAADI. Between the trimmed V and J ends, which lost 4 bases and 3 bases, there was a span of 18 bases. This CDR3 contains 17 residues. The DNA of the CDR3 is TGCGCCAGCAGTGGGCTCGTGGGGCGGACCTACACCGGGGAGCTGTTTTTT. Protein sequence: CASSGLVGRTYTGELFF.

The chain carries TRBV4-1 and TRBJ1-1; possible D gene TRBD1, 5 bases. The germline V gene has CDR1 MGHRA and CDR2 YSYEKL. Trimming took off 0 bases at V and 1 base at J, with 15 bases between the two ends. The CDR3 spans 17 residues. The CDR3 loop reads CASSQESRGAENTEAFF. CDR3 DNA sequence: TGCGCCAGCAGCCAAGAATCGCGGGGCGCGGAGAACACTGAAGCTTTCTTT.

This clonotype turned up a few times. CDR3 sequence: CASSLFGKHEKLFF. The DNA for the CDR3 is TGTGCCAGCAGTTTATTTGGGAAGCACGAAAAACTGTTTTTT. The chain is built from TRBV12-3 or TRBV12-4 and TRBJ1-4; D call uncertain. Trimming pared 2 bases from V and 8 bases from J, leaving 12 bases between. This CDR3 is 14 amino acids long.

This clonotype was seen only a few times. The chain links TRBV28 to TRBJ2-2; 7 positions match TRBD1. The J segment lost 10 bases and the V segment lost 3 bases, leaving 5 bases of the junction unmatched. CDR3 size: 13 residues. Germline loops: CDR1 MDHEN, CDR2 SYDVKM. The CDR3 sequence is CASSFRGLVELFF. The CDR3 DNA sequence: TGTGCCAGCAGTTTTAGGGGGCTTGTGGAGCTGTTTTTT.

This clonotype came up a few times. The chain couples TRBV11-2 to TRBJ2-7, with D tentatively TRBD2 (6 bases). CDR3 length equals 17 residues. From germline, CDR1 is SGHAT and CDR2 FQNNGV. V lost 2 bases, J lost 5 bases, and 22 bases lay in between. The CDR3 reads CASSLSAVYRTNHEQYF. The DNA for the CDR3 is TGTGCCAGCAGCTTATCGGCCGTCTACAGGACTAACCACGAGCAGTACTTC.

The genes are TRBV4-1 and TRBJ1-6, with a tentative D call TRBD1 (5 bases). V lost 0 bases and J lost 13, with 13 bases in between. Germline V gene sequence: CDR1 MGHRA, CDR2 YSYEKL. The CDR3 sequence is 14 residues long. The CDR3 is CASSQDRFGAPLHF. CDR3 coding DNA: TGCGCCAGCAGCCAAGATCGATTTGGGGCCCCCCTCCACTTT.

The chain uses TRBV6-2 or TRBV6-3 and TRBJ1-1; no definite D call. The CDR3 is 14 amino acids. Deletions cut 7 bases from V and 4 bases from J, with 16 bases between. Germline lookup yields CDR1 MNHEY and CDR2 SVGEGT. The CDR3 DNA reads TGTGCCAGCACCTACGTGGAATCGGTCACTGAAGCTTTCTTT. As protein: CASTYVESVTEAFF.

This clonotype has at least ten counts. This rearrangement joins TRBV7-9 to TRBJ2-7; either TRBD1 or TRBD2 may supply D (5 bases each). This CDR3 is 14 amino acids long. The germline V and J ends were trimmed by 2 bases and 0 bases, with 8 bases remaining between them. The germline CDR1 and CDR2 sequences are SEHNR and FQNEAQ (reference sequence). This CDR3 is CASSLSGTSYEQYF. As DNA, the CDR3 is TGTGCCAGCAGCTTATCAGGGACCTCCTACGAGCAGTACTTC.

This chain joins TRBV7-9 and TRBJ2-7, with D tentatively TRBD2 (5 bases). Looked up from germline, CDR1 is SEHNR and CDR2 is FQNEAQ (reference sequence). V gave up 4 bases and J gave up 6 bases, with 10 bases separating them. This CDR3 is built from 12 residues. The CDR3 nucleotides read TGTGCCAGCAGCTCCGGAGGTCCCGAGCAGTACTTC. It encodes CASSSGGPEQYF.

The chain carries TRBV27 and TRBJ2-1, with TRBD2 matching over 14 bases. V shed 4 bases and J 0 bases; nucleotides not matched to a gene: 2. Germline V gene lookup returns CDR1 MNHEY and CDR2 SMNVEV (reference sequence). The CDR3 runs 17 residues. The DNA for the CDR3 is TGTGCCAGCAGTTCCGGGACTAGCGGGGGCTCCTACAATGAGCAGTTCTTC. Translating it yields CASSSGTSGGSYNEQFF.

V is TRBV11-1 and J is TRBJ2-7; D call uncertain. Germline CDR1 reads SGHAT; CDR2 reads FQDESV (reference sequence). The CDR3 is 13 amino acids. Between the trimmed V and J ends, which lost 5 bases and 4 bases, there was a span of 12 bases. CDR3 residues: CASSHTELYEQYF. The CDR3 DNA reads TGTGCCAGCAGCCATACCGAGCTATACGAGCAGTACTTC. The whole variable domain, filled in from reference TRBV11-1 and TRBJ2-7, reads EAEVAQSPRYKITEKSQAVAFWCDPISGHATLYWYRQILGQGPELLVQFQDESVVDDSQLPKDRFSAERLKGVDSTLKIQPAELGDSAMYLCASSHTELYEQYFGPGTRLTVT.

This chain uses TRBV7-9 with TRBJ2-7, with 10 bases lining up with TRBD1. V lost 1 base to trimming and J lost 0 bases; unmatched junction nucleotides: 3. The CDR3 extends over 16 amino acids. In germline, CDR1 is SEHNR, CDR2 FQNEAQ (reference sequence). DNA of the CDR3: TGTGCCAGCAGCTTAGAGGGACAGGGGAGCTCCTACGAGCAGTACTTC. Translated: CASSLEGQGSSYEQYF.

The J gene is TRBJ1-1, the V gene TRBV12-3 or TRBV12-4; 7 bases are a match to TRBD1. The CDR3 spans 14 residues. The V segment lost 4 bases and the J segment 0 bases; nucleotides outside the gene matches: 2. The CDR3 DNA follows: TGTGCCAGCAGTTGGGGACAGTTGAACACTGAAGCTTTCTTT. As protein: CASSWGQLNTEAFF.

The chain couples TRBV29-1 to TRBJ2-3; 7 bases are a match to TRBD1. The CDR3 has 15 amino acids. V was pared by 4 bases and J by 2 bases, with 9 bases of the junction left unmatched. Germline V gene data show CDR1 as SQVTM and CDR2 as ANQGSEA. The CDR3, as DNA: TGCAGCGTTGCGACCGGGACAGCAATCACAGATACGCAGTATTTT. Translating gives CSVATGTAITDTQYF.

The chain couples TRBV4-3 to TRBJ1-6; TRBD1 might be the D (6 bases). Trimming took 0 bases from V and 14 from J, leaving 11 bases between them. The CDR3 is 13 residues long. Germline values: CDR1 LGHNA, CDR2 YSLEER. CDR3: CASSQETGWALHF. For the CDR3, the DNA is TGCGCCAGCAGCCAAGAGACAGGTTGGGCCCTCCACTTT.

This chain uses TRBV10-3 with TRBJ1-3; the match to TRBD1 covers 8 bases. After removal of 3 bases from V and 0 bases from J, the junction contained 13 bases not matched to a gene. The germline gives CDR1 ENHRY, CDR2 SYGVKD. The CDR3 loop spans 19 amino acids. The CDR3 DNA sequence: TGTGCCATCAGTGACTCCCCCCAGGGGGCGAAAAGCTCTGGAAACACCATATATTTT. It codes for CAISDSPQGAKSSGNTIYF.

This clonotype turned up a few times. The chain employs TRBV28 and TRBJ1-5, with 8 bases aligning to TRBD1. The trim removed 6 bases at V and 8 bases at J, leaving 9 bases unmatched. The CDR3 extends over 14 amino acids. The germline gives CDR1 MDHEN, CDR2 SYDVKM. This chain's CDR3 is CASRINRGWEPQHF. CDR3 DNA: TGTGCCAGCAGGATAAACAGGGGGTGGGAGCCCCAGCATTTT.

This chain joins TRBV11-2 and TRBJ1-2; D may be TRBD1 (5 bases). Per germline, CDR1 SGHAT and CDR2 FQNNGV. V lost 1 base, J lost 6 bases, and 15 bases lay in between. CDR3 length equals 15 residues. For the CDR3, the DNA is TGTGCCAGCAGCTTAGGAAGGGGCAGGGTGGATGGCTACACCTTC. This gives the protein CASSLGRGRVDGYTF.

In nucleotides, the CDR3 is TGTGCCAGCAGCCCCGGGCCTTTTGGGGTAATGAACACTGAAGCTTTCTTT. It translates to CASSPGPFGVMNTEAFF. The chain joins TRBV7-2 to TRBJ1-1; D remains ambiguous. Germline V gene sequence: CDR1 SGHTA, CDR2 FQGNSA. Trimming took off 5 bases at V and 0 bases at J, with 19 bases between the two ends. The CDR3 is made up of 17 amino acids. Full variable domain (outside the CDR3, taken from reference TRBV7-2 and TRBJ1-1): GAGVSQSPSNKVTEKGKDVELRCDPISGHTALYWYRQSLGQGLEFLIYFQGNSAPDKSGLPSDRFSAERTGGSVSTLTIQRTQQEDSAVYLCASSPGPFGVMNTEAFFGQGTRLTVV.

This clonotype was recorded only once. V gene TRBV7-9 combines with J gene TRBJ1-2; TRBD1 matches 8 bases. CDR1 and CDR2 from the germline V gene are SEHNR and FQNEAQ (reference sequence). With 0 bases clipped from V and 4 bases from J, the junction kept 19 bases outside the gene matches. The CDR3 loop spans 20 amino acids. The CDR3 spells CASSLALGQGKVDTSYGYTF. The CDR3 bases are TGTGCCAGCAGCTTAGCGCTAGGACAGGGCAAAGTTGATACGAGCTATGGCTACACCTTC.

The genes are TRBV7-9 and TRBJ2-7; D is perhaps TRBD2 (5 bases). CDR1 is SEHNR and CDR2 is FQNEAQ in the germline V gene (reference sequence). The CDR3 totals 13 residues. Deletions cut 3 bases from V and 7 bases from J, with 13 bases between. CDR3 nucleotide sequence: TGTGCCAGCAGCTTGCAGGACTCCTGGGAGCAGTACTTC. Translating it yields CASSLQDSWEQYF.

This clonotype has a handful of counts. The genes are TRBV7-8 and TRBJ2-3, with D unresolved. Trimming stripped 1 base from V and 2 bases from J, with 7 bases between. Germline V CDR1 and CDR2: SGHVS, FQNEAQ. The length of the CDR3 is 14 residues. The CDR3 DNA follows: TGTGCCAGCAGCTTAGAATTCCACACAGATACGCAGTATTTT. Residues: CASSLEFHTDTQYF. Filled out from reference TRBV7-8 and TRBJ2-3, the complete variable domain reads GAGVSQSPRYKVAKRGQDVALRCDPISGHVSLFWYQQALGQGPEFLTYFQNEAQLDKSGLPSDRFFAERPEGSVSTLKIQRTQQEDSAVYLCASSLEFHTDTQYFGPGTRLTVL.

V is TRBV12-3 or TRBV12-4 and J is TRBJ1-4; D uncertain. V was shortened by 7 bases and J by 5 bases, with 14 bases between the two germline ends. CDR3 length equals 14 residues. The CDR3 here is CASNDRADNEKLFF. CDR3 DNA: TGTGCCAGCAACGACCGGGCCGACAATGAAAAACTGTTTTTT.

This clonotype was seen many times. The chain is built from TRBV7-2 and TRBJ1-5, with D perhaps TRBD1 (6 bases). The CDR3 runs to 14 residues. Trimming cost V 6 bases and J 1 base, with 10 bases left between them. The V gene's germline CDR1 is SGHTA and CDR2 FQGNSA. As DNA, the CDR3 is TGTGCCAGCAGTTACAGGGCGAGCAATCAGCCCCAGCATTTT. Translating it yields CASSYRASNQPQHF.

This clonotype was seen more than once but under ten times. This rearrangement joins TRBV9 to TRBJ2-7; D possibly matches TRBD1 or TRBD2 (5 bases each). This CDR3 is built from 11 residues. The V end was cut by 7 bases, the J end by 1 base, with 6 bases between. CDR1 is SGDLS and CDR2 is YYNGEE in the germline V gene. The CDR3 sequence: CASGGSYEQYF. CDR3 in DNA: TGTGCCAGCGGGGGTTCCTACGAGCAGTACTTC.